The 28 T cell receptor beta chains listed next were all sequenced from one sample in a study of metastatic and nonmetastatic thyroid tumors. Thyroid surgery was preceded by no treatment in any patient. TCRdb reprocessed the PCR reads using MiXCR. This table has tens of thousands of clones, about 21% appearing once. Sequences were obtained from blood. The origin of the receptors is a male donor with papillary thyroid cancer or a benign thyroid nodule (not recorded which). Some clones in this sample may be carry-over from other donors' samples.

The chain employs TRBV9 and TRBJ1-6; the D is unclear. Trimming shortened V by 4 bases and J by 7 bases, and 15 bases separated the two germline ends. This CDR3 region has 15 residues. Germline V gives CDR1 SGDLS, CDR2 YYNGEE. The CDR3, as DNA: TGTGCCAGCAGCTCTAGCTTACTGGGGAATTCACCCCTCCACTTT. Encoded protein: CASSSSLLGNSPLHF.

The genes are TRBV18 and TRBJ2-7; D possibly corresponds to TRBD1 (5 bases). V lost 1 base and J 2 bases, leaving 6 bases between the germline ends. Looked up from germline, CDR1 is KGHSH and CDR2 is LQKENI. The CDR3 has 13 amino acids. CDR3 in amino acids: CASSPRQTYEQYF. The DNA for the CDR3 is TGTGCCAGCTCACCACGACAGACCTACGAGCAGTACTTC.

The table lists this clone with many counts. The chain carries TRBV7-2 and TRBJ2-1, with D unclear. The germline gives CDR1 SGHTA, CDR2 FQGNSA. This CDR3 has 14 residues. V was pared by 1 base and J by 5 bases, with 9 bases between. The CDR3 DNA sequence: TGTGCCAGCAGCTTAGAAGCCTTCAACAATGAGCAGTTCTTC. This gives the protein CASSLEAFNNEQFF.

The genes are TRBV10-3 and TRBJ2-7; TRBD1 matches 12 bases. From germline, CDR1 is ENHRY and CDR2 SYGVKD. This CDR3 has 16 amino acids. With V trimmed by 5 bases and J by 6 bases, 11 bases remained unmatched. CDR3 DNA sequence: TGTGCCATCAGTTACTCAGGGACAGGGGGCTTTTCCGAGCAGTACTTC. This sequence encodes CAISYSGTGGFSEQYF.

The J gene is TRBJ2-2, the V gene TRBV19; 7 bases match TRBD2. Germline-derived CDR1 and CDR2 are LNHDA and SQIVND (reference sequence). V trimming: 10 bases; J trimming: 5 bases; junction bases outside the gene matches: 13. There are 15 residues in the CDR3. CDR3 coding DNA: TGTGCCACCCTCTTTCCGGGACTATCGACCGGGGAGCTGTTTTTT. It codes for CATLFPGLSTGELFF. Drawing the rest from reference TRBV19 and TRBJ2-2, the complete variable domain is DGGITQSPKYLFRKEGQNVTLSCEQNLNHDAMYWYRQDPGQGLRLIYYSQIVNDFQKGDIAEGYSVSREKKESFPLTVTSAQKNPTAFYLCATLFPGLSTGELFFGEGSRLTVL.

This clone came up many times. The rearrangement uses TRBV19 and TRBJ1-4, with D unclear. Germline CDR1 is LNHDA and CDR2 is SQIVND (reference sequence). The CDR3 sequence is 13 residues long. Trimming stripped 4 bases from V and 13 bases from J, with 16 bases between. The CDR3 protein is CASSTRRIKGLFF. DNA of the CDR3: TGTGCCAGTAGTACCAGACGGATCAAAGGACTGTTTTTT.

Many counts were recorded for this clone. DNA of the CDR3: TGTGCCAGCACTTTTAGGGGCGGGACAGGGGACCGATACGAGCAGTACTTC. This codes for CASTFRGGTGDRYEQYF. This chain connects TRBV5-8 to TRBJ2-7, with 10 positions matching TRBD1. In germline, CDR1 is SGHTS, CDR2 YDEGEE. The CDR3 consists of 17 residues. Trimming at V came to 6 bases and at J to 4 bases, leaving 16 bases not matched to a gene.

This clone was seen ten or more times. The chain employs TRBV11-2 and TRBJ2-1, with 13 bases matching TRBD2. Germline lookup yields CDR1 SGHAT and CDR2 FQNNGV. With 0 bases clipped from V and 7 bases from J, the junction kept 6 bases outside the gene matches. The CDR3 sequence is 17 residues long. CDR3 sequence (DNA): TGTGCCAGCAGCTTAGACCCCCCGGGACTAGCGGGGAATGAGCAGTTCTTC. Its protein is CASSLDPPGLAGNEQFF.

This clone was picked up many times. The gene calls are TRBV6-2 or TRBV6-3 and TRBJ2-2; D might be TRBD1 (6 bases). CDR3 length: 14 amino acids. Germline V gene sequence: CDR1 MNHEY, CDR2 SVGEGT. Trimming took 7 bases from V and 2 from J, leaving 11 bases between them. Here the CDR3 reads CASTPDSNTGELFF. The CDR3 DNA reads as TGTGCCAGCACACCGGACAGTAACACCGGGGAGCTGTTTTTT.

This clone has a count of ten or more. The chain links TRBV11-2 to TRBJ1-2, with D perhaps matching TRBD1 (5 bases). The germline gives CDR1 SGHAT, CDR2 FQNNGV. V lost 3 bases and J lost 2, with 7 bases in between. The CDR3 extends over 13 amino acids. In DNA form, the CDR3 reads TGTGCCAGCAGCTTCAGACAGAACTATGGCTACACCTTC. The encoded protein is CASSFRQNYGYTF. Combining the CDR3 with reference TRBV11-2 and TRBJ1-2 gives the whole variable domain EAGVAQSPRYKIIEKRQSVAFWCNPISGHATLYWYQQILGQGPKLLIQFQNNGVVDDSQLPKDRFSAERLKGVDSTLKIQPAKLEDSAVYLCASSFRQNYGYTFGSGTRLTVV.

This clone was counted many times. The rearrangement uses TRBV7-2 and TRBJ1-2; D gene uncertain. Germline loops: CDR1 SGHTA, CDR2 FQGNSA. The ends were cut back, 5 bases at V and 6 bases at J, with 10 bases in the middle. The CDR3 length is 12 residues. The CDR3 DNA sequence: TGTGCCAGCAGCGCGTCACACGATGGCTACACCTTC. This encodes CASSASHDGYTF.

This clone was found many times. V gene TRBV7-2 combines with J gene TRBJ1-2; no reliable D call. CDR3 length equals 15 residues. Trimming left V 5 bases short and J 8 bases short, with 21 bases between. Germline-derived CDR1 and CDR2 are SGHTA and FQGNSA. Here the CDR3 reads CASSPPAPFSGGYTF. CDR3 sequence (DNA): TGTGCCAGCAGCCCCCCCGCTCCCTTCTCGGGCGGCTACACCTTC.

By frequency in the sample, this clone is medium-sized. J is TRBJ1-2 and V is TRBV12-3 or TRBV12-4, with D maybe TRBD1 (5 bases). Between the trimmed V and J ends, which lost 6 bases and 6 bases, there was a span of 14 bases. The CDR3 consists of 13 residues. The CDR3 spells CASSYGTGDGYTF. The DNA of the CDR3 is TGTGCCAGCAGCTATGGGACCGGAGATGGCTACACCTTC.

This clone showed up just a few times. A much larger clone lies one base from this, so it may be a read error. The chain couples TRBV29-1 to TRBJ2-7; 8 positions match TRBD1. CDR1 and CDR2 from the germline V gene are SQVTM and ANQGSEA. With 0 bases clipped from V and 8 bases from J, the junction kept 6 bases outside the gene matches. There are 13 residues in the CDR3. For the CDR3, the DNA is TGCAGCGTTGAAGAGGTACGGGACAGGAAGCAGTACTTC. It encodes CSVEEVRDRKQYF.

This rearrangement joins TRBV20-1 to TRBJ2-3; D unclear. V lost 5 bases and J 4 bases, leaving 16 bases between the germline ends. Germline-derived CDR1 and CDR2 are DFQATT and SNEGSKA (reference sequence). This CDR3 has 14 amino acids. The CDR3 sequence is CSAPRPGIPDTQYF. The CDR3 DNA is TGCAGTGCTCCGCGCCCGGGTATCCCAGATACGCAGTATTTT.

V gene TRBV20-1 combines with J gene TRBJ2-7, with 7 bases fitting TRBD2. V shed 5 bases, J shed 3 bases, and the junction held 4 bases outside the gene matches. Germline CDR1 DFQATT, CDR2 SNEGSKA (reference sequence). The CDR3 extends over 12 amino acids. For the CDR3, the DNA is TGCAGTGCTCGGAGGACTAGCTACGAGCAGTACTTC. Protein: CSARRTSYEQYF.

This clone was recorded a few times. The chain carries TRBV10-3 and TRBJ2-7, with D possibly TRBD2 on 8 matching bases. With 8 bases removed from V and 5 bases from J, the gap between germline ends came to 22 bases. The CDR3 totals 15 residues. The germline V gene has CDR1 ENHRY and CDR2 SYGVKD. The CDR3 coding sequence is TGTGCCATCGCGACAGGGCGGGAGGAATCCAACGAGCAGTACTTC. Translation gives CAIATGREESNEQYF.

The genes are TRBV11-1 and TRBJ2-5; 11 positions agree with TRBD2. Germline V lookup: CDR1 SGHAT, CDR2 FQDESV (reference sequence). V trimming: 0 bases; J trimming: 1 base; junction bases outside the gene matches: 19. The CDR3 has 22 residues. The DNA of the CDR3 is TGTGCCAGCAGCTTAGCCCCCCTAGCGGGAGGTCGATCGTGGAGGGTCCAAGAGACCCAGTACTTC. Its translation is CASSLAPLAGGRSWRVQETQYF. Using reference TRBV11-1 and TRBJ2-5 for the parts outside the CDR3, the full variable domain is EAEVAQSPRYKITEKSQAVAFWCDPISGHATLYWYRQILGQGPELLVQFQDESVVDDSQLPKDRFSAERLKGVDSTLKIQPAELGDSAMYLCASSLAPLAGGRSWRVQETQYFGPGTRLLVL.

This chain uses TRBV11-3 with TRBJ2-7, with 9 bases fitting TRBD2. The CDR3 runs to 16 residues. V trimming: 5 bases; J trimming: 2 bases; junction bases outside the gene matches: 10. Germline V lookup: CDR1 SGHNT, CDR2 YENEEA. In DNA, the CDR3 is TGTGCCAGCAGCCCCGGAGGTAGCGGGAGAACCTACGAGCAGTACTTC. Amino acids: CASSPGGSGRTYEQYF.

With respect to this clone: This likely comes from a read error, as the CDR3 has no conserved phenylalanine or tryptophan at its end. The chain uses TRBV6-1 and TRBJ2-3; D may be TRBD2 (7 bases). There are 15 residues in the CDR3. Germline CDR1 reads MNHNS; CDR2 reads SASEGT. The CDR3 DNA reads as TGTGACAGCAGCCTTGGACTAGGGGGGGAAGATACGCAGTATCTT. Translating gives CDSSLGLGGEDTQYL.

The table lists this clone with many counts. The rearrangement joins TRBV29-1 to TRBJ2-6, with D uncertain. CDR3 length: 13 residues. Germline CDR1 SQVTM, CDR2 ANQGSEA. Trimming left V 2 bases short and J 2 bases short, with 4 bases between. The CDR3 DNA reads TGCAGCGTTGAATCAGCTGGGGCCAACGTCCTGACTTTC. Translating gives CSVESAGANVLTF. The full variable domain, completed using reference TRBV29-1 and TRBJ2-6, is SAVISQKPSRDICQRGTSLTIQCQVDSQVTMMFWYRQQPGQSLTLIATANQGSEATYESGFVIDKFPISRPNLTFSTLTVSNMSPEDSSIYLCSVESAGANVLTFGAGSRLTVL.

The genes are TRBV27 and TRBJ2-1; TRBD2 is a possible D gene (6 bases). The V and J ends lost 2 bases and 5 bases respectively, with 7 bases between them. CDR1 and CDR2 (germline): MNHEY, SMNVEV (reference sequence). CDR3 length equals 13 residues. CDR3 DNA: TGTGCCAGCAGTTTAGCGGGACACAATGAGCAGTTCTTC. Residues: CASSLAGHNEQFF.

The chain combines TRBV15 with TRBJ1-5, with unresolved D. The CDR3 sequence is 14 residues long. CDR1 and CDR2 from the germline V gene are LNHNV and YYDKDF (reference sequence). V dropped 6 bases and J dropped 1 base, with 10 bases sitting between them. The CDR3 spells CATSGVGSNQPQHF. DNA of the CDR3: TGTGCCACCAGTGGGGTAGGGAGCAATCAGCCCCAGCATTTT.

For this clone: A much more abundant neighbour one base away suggests this may be a read error. The same CDR3 also results from other DNA sequences found in this sample. The V and J genes are TRBV29-1 and TRBJ2-1; 10 nucleotides align to TRBD2. The V gene end was trimmed by 4 bases and the J gene end by 6 bases; junction bases not matched to a gene: 15. The length of the CDR3 is 17 residues. Per germline, CDR1 SQVTM and CDR2 ANQGSEA. The CDR3 loop reads CSVAGGIIAGGANEQFF. In DNA, the CDR3 is TGCAGCGTTGCGGGGGGTATTATAGCGGGAGGCGCCAATGAGCAGTTCTTC.

CDR3 in DNA: TGTGCCAGCAGCTTAAAGACAGTGAACACTGAAGCTTTCTTT. Residues: CASSLKTVNTEAFF. The V gene is TRBV7-9, the J gene TRBJ1-1; D possibly corresponds to TRBD1 (5 bases). The CDR3 has 14 amino acids. CDR1 is SEHNR and CDR2 is FQNEAQ in the germline V gene (reference sequence). V lost 2 bases to trimming and J lost 0 bases, with 7 bases between them. Looking up the rest from reference TRBV7-9 and TRBJ1-1 gives the full variable domain: DTGVSQNPRHKITKRGQNVTFRCDPISEHNRLYWYRQTLGQGPEFLTYFQNEAQLEKSRLLSDRFSAERPKGSFSTLEIQRTEQGDSAMYLCASSLKTVNTEAFFGQGTRLTVV.

The V call is TRBV20-1, the J call TRBJ2-1; TRBD2 agrees at 10 bases. The V segment lost 0 bases and the J segment 7 bases; nucleotides outside the gene matches: 9. There are 16 residues in the CDR3. Germline V gene data show CDR1 as DFQATT and CDR2 as SNEGSKA (reference sequence). The chain's CDR3 is CSARDQAGLATNEQFF. CDR3 bases: TGCAGTGCTAGAGATCAGGCGGGACTAGCGACGAATGAGCAGTTCTTC.

This clone has just a few counts. A junction end diverges from the germline sequence, so it may reflect a read error. The CDR3 DNA reads as TGTGCCACCAGTTTTGTGAGTGTGGACTCCTACGTGCAGTACTTC. Translation gives CATSFVSVDSYVQYF. This chain connects TRBV24-1 to TRBJ2-7, with D maybe TRBD2 (5 bases). The CDR3 has 15 amino acids. Germline loops: CDR1 KGHDR, CDR2 SFDVKD.

This clone was seen a few times. The chain has TRBV6-5 and TRBJ2-2; tentative D call: TRBD2 (6 bases). With 0 bases removed from V and 7 bases from J, the gap between germline ends came to 15 bases. Germline V gene data show CDR1 as MNHEY and CDR2 as SVGAGI. CDR3 length equals 16 residues. This CDR3 reads CASSYSLREKVGELFF. CDR3 nucleotide sequence: TGTGCCAGCAGTTACTCCCTCCGGGAGAAGGTCGGGGAGCTGTTTTTT.